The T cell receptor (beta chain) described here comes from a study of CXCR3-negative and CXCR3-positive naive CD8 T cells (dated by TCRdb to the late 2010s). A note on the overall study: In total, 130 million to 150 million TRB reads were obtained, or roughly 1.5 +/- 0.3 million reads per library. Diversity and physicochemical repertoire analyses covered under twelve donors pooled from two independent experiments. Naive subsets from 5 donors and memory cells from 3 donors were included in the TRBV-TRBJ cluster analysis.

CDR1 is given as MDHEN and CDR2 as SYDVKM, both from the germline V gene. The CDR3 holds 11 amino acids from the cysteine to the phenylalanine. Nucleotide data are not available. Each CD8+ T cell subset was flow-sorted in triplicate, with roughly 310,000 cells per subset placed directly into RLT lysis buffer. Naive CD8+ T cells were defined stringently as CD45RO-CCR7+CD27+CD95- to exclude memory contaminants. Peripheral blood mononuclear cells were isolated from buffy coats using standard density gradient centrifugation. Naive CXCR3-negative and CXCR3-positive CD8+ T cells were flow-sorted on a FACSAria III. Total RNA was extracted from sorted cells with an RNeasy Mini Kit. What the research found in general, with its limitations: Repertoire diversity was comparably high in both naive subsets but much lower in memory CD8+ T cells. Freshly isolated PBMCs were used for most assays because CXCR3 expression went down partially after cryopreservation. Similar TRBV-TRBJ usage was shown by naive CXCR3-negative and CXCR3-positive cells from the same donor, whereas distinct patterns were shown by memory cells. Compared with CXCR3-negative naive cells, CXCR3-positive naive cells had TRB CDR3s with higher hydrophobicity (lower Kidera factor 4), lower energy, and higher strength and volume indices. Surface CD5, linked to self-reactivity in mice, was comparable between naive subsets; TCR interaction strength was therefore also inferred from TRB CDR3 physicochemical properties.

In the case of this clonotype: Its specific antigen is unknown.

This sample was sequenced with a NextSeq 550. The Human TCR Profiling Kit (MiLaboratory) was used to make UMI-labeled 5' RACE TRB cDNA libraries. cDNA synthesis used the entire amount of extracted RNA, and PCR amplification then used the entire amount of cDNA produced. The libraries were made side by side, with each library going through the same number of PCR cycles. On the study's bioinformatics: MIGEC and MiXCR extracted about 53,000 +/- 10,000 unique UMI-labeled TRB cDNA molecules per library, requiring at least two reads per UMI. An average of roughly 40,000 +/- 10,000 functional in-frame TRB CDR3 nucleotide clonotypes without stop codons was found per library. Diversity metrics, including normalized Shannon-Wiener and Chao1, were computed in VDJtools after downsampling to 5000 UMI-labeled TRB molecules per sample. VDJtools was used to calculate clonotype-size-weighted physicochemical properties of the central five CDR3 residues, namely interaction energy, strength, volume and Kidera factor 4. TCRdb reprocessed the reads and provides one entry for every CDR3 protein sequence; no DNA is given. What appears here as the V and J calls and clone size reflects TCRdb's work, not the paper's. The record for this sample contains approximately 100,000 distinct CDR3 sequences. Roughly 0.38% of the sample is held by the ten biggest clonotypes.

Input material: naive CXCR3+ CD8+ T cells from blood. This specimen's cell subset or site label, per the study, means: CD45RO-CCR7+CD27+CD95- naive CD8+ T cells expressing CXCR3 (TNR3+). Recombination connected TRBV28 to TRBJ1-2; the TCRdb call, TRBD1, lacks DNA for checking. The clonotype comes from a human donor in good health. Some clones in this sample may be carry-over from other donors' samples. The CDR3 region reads CASSPDRDHTF.